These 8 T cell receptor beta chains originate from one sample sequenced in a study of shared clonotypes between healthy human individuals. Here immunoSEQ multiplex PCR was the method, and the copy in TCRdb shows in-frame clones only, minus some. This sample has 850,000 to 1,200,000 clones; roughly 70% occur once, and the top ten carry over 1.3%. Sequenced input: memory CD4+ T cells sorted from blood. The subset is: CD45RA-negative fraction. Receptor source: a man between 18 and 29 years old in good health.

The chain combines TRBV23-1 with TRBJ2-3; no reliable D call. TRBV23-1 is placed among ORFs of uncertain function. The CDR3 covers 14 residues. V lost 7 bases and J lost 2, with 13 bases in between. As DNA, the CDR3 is TGCGCCAGCACTATAGGCCTATACACAGATACGCAGTATTTT. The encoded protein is CASTIGLYTDTQYF.

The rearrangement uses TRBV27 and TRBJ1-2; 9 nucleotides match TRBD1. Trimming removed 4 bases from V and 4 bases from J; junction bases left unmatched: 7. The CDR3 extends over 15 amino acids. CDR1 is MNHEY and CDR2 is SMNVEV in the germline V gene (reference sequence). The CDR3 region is CASSSPGQGPYGYTF. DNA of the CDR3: TGTGCCAGCAGTTCCCCGGGACAGGGTCCCTATGGCTACACCTTC.

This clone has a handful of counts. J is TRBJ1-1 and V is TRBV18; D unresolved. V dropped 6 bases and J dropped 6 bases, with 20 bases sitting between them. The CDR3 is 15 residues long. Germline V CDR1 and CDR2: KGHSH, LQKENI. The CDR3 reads CASSPGRTEGSEAFF. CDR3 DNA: TGTGCCAGCTCGCCGGGTAGGACCGAGGGTTCTGAAGCTTTCTTT.

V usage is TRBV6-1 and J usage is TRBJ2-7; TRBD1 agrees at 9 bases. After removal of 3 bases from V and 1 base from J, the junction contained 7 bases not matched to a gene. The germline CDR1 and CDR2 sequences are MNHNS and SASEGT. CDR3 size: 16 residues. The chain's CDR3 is CASSDYSGTGSYEQYF. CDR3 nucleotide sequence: TGTGCCAGCAGTGATTACTCCGGGACAGGGTCCTACGAGCAGTACTTC.

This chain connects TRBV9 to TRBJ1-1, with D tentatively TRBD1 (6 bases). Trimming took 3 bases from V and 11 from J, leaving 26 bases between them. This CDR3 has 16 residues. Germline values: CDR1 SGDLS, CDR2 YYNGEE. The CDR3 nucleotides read TGTGCCAGCAGCGGCCCGACCGGGACAACTAAAGGGTGGGCTTTCTTT. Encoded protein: CASSGPTGTTKGWAFF.

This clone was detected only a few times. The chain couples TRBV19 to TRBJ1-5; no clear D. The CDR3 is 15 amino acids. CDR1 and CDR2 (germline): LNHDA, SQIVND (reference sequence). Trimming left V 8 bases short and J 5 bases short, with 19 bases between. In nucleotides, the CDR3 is TGTGCCAGTTCCTTACTGGACGGAACTTATCAGCCCCAGCATTTT. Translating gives CASSLLDGTYQPQHF. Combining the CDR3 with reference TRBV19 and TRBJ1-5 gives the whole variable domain DGGITQSPKYLFRKEGQNVTLSCEQNLNHDAMYWYRQDPGQGLRLIYYSQIVNDFQKGDIAEGYSVSREKKESFPLTVTSAQKNPTAFYLCASSLLDGTYQPQHFGDGTRLSIL.

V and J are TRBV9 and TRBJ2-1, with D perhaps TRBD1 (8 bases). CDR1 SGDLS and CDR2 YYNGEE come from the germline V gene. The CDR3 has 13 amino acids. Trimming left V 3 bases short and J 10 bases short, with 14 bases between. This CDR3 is CASSANRGGEQFF. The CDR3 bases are TGTGCCAGCAGCGCCAACAGGGGGGGCGAGCAGTTCTTC.

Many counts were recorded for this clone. For the CDR3, the DNA is TGTGCCAGTAGTATAACTAGCGGGAGCTCCAATGAGCAGTTCTTC. Encoded protein: CASSITSGSSNEQFF. This rearrangement joins TRBV19 to TRBJ2-1, with 11 bases identical to TRBD2. Trimming took 2 bases from V and 6 from J; bases not matched to a gene: 3. Germline-derived CDR1 and CDR2 are LNHDA and SQIVND (reference sequence). The length of the CDR3 is 15 residues.